This T cell receptor (beta chain) was obtained from a study of cytomegalovirus exposure and HLA in healthy donors. To note about this clone: Its antigen is not identified.

CDR1 is SGHAT and CDR2 is FQNNGV in the germline V gene. V lost 3 bases to trimming and J lost 5 bases; unmatched junction nucleotides: 5. The CDR3 covers 15 residues. The repertoire was sequenced with immunoSEQ multiplex PCR; TCRdb's copy has only in-frame clones and lacks some. The table lists about 330,000 clones, 80% to 90% of them singletons. Findings and limits, study-wide: As was reported, the classifier diagnosed cytomegalovirus status with high specificity and sensitivity.

Sequenced: PBMCs. V gene TRBV11-2 combines with J gene TRBJ2-5, with 11 bases identical to TRBD2. This clonotype originated in a woman aged 18-29 years in good health and CMV-seronegative. CDR3 nucleotide sequence: TGTGCCAGCAGCTTGGGACTAGCGGAGGCCGAGACCCAGTACTTC. Its translation: CASSLGLAEAETQYF.